Listed below are T cell receptor beta chains from one sample, sequenced in a study of CD8 T cells in Susac syndrome. TCRdb processed the immunoSEQ multiplex PCR reads anew with MiXCR; each CDR3 protein has one entry. The sample shows about 140,000 distinct CDR3 sequences, 85% to 95% of them seen only once. Sequenced input: CD4+ T cells from PBMCs. These receptors were obtained from a human donor with multiple sclerosis. The CDR3 runs from the conserved cysteine through the conserved F or W. Fields, in order: J gene, D gene, V gene, clone size, CDR3 DNA, CDR3 protein. A D gene is named only where the DNA matches it firmly. Expanded clones are given a class, and other clones once, few, many or no size at all.

TRBJ1-5	NA	TRBV5-8	NA	TGTGCCAGCAGCCAACTGGGGCCCCAGCATTTT	CASSQLGPQHF
TRBJ1-2	NA	TRBV7-8	NA	TGTGCCAGCAGCACCGACAACTATGGCTACACCTTC	CASSTDNYGYTF
TRBJ2-6	TRBD1	TRBV28	NA	TGTGCCAGCAGTATACCGGGACAGTCCCTCCGATCTGGGGCCAACGTCCTGACTTTC	CASSIPGQSLRSGANVLTF
TRBJ1-1	NA	TRBV20-1	NA	TGCAGTGCCGGCCCGGCAGGGGACACTGAAGCTTTCTTT	CSAGPAGDTEAFF
TRBJ2-2	NA	TRBV19	once	TGTGCCAGTAGTTTCTGGACCGGGGAGCTGTTTTTT	CASSFWTGELFF
TRBJ2-5	TRBD2	TRBV24-1	NA	TGTGCCACCGGGACTAGCGAGACCCAGTACTTC	CATGTSETQYF
TRBJ1-6	NA	TRBV7-2	NA	TGTGCCAGCAGCTTAACTCAGGGGAATTCACCCCTCCACTTT	CASSLTQGNSPLHF
TRBJ2-7	TRBD2	TRBV20-1	NA	TGCAGTGCTAGCCCCCCTAGCGGGACGACCTACGAGCAGTACTTC	CSASPPSGTTYEQYF
TRBJ2-4	NA	TRBV20-1	once	TGCAGTGCTAGGGGCGGAGCCAAAAACATTCAGTACTTC	CSARGGAKNIQYF
TRBJ1-2	NA	TRBV29-1	NA	TGCAGCGCCGAGGGGGGGGGCTCCTATGGCTACACCTTC	CSAEGGGSYGYTF
TRBJ2-5	TRBD2	TRBV20-1	NA	TGCAGTGGAGGCCTAAAGCGGGATCAAGAGACCCAGTACTTC	CSGGLKRDQETQYF
TRBJ2-4	TRBD1	TRBV3-1	NA	TGTGCCAGCAGCCAAGGACAGGGGGCTGTTCAGTACTTC	CASSQGQGAVQYF
TRBJ2-3	NA	TRBV20-1	NA	TGCAGCCCCGCGGCTAGCACAGATACGCAGTATTTT	CSPAASTDTQYF
TRBJ2-7	TRBD2	TRBV28	NA	TGTGCCAGCAGTCCAAGCGGGACCGCTCGCTACGAGCAGTACTTC	CASSPSGTARYEQYF
TRBJ2-6	NA	TRBV20-1	once	TGCAGTGCCGCCGGAAACTCTGGGGCCAACGTCCTGACTTTC	CSAAGNSGANVLTF
TRBJ2-7	TRBD2	TRBV19	NA	TGTGCCAGTAGTGAAAGCGGGGGCTACGAGCAGTACTTC	CASSESGGYEQYF
TRBJ2-1	TRBD2	TRBV29-1	NA	TGCAGCGTTATAGCGGGGGGGTACAATGAGCAGTTCTTC	CSVIAGGYNEQFF
TRBJ2-2	NA	TRBV9	NA	TGTGCCAGCAGCGGAACAGGTTTCACCGGGGAGCTGTTTTTT	CASSGTGFTGELFF
TRBJ2-3	NA	TRBV30	NA	TGTGCCTGGAATCAGGGCGGTCCAGATACGCAGTATTTT	CAWNQGGPDTQYF
TRBJ2-7	NA	TRBV7-2	NA	TGTGCCAGCAGCCTTAACTCCGGGGGCGAGCAGTACTTC	CASSLNSGGEQYF
TRBJ2-5	NA	TRBV6-5	NA	TGTGCCGTCGGCCTGGGACAAAAAGAAGAGACCCAGTACTTC	CAVGLGQKEETQYF
TRBJ2-1	TRBD1	TRBV19	NA	TGTGCCAGTAGTAATTGGGGACAGGGGCCTTACAATGAGCAGTTCTTC	CASSNWGQGPYNEQFF
TRBJ1-1	NA	TRBV27	NA	TGTGCCAGCATATCCTATCTTGAAGCTTTCTTT	CASISYLEAFF
TRBJ2-2	TRBD2	TRBV3-1	NA	TGTGCCAGCGCCGTACTAGCGGGGGCGAACACCGGGGAGCTGTTTTTT	CASAVLAGANTGELFF
TRBJ2-1	NA	TRBV21-1	NA	TGTCAGGGGAATAATGAGCAGTTCTTC	CQGNNEQFF
TRBJ2-7	NA	TRBV19	once	TGTGCCAGTAGTAATGTCAGGGGCTACGAGCAGTACTTC	CASSNVRGYEQYF
TRBJ2-5	TRBD1	TRBV7-9	NA	TGTGCCAGCAGCTCGAATACAGGGGGACAAGAGACCCAGTACTTC	CASSSNTGGQETQYF
TRBJ2-6	NA	TRBV12-3/TRBV12-4	NA	TGTGCCAGCAGTAAGTCGCCTGGGGCCAACGTCCTGACTTTC	CASSKSPGANVLTF
TRBJ1-5	TRBD1	TRBV7-2	NA	TGTGCCAGCGAACCAGGGGGAGGTAGTCAGCCCCAGCATTTT	CASEPGGGSQPQHF
TRBJ2-1	NA	TRBV5-1	NA	TGCGCCAGCAGCTTGGCGGTACTAAAAGGGCAGTTCTTC	CASSLAVLKGQFF
TRBJ2-3	TRBD2	TRBV19	NA	TGTGCCACCCAAGCGGGGGGTTTGTCCACAGATACGCAGTATTTT	CATQAGGLSTDTQYF
TRBJ2-7	NA	TRBV5-1	NA	TGCGCCAGCAGCTCGGTAAGGGACTACGAGCAGTACTTC	CASSSVRDYEQYF
TRBJ1-6	TRBD1	TRBV12-3/TRBV12-4	NA	TGTGCCAGCAGGCCGGGACAGGGGTCGAATAATTCACCCCTCCACTTT	CASRPGQGSNNSPLHF
TRBJ2-7	TRBD1	TRBV3-1	NA	TGTGCCAGCAGCCAAGGAACAGGGGTTTCGCAGGGGCAGTACTTC	CASSQGTGVSQGQYF
TRBJ2-2	TRBD2	TRBV11-2	NA	TGTGCCAGCATAAAAACCGGGGGGACTAGCGGGTTCGGCGGCACCGGGGAGCTGTTTTTT	CASIKTGGTSGFGGTGELFF
TRBJ1-1	NA	TRBV9	NA	TGTGCCAGCAGCGTAGGGGGCAGCTGGGACAAAGCTTTCTTT	CASSVGGSWDKAFF
TRBJ2-2	NA	TRBV27	NA	TGTGCCAGCAGTTGGGTCGGCAACGGGGACACCGGGGAGCTGTTTTTT	CASSWVGNGDTGELFF
TRBJ2-5	TRBD1	TRBV12-3/TRBV12-4	NA	TGTGCCAGCAGCTCGACAGGGCGGCAAGAGACCCAGTACTTC	CASSSTGRQETQYF
TRBJ1-2	TRBD1	TRBV30	NA	TGTGCCTGGAAGGGGGACAGATCATATGGCTACACCTTC	CAWKGDRSYGYTF
TRBJ2-7	TRBD2	TRBV12-3/TRBV12-4	NA	TGTGCCAGCAGACTGAGCGGGGGCGCTAGTATGGACTTC	CASRLSGGASMDF
TRBJ2-7	TRBD2	TRBV5-4	NA	TGTGCCAGCAGCTTGGAAGCGGGGGCCGCCTACGAGCAGTACTTC	CASSLEAGAAYEQYF
TRBJ2-5	NA	TRBV14	NA	TGTGCCAGCAGCTCACTTGCAAGGCGAGAGACCCAGTACTTC	CASSSLARRETQYF
TRBJ1-5	TRBD1	TRBV7-2	NA	TGTGCCAGCAGATCTACAGGGGCAGGCCAGCCCCAGCATTTT	CASRSTGAGQPQHF
TRBJ1-2	TRBD1	TRBV20-1	NA	TGCAGTGCAGTAACAGGGGCGTCCTATGGCTACACCTTC	CSAVTGASYGYTF